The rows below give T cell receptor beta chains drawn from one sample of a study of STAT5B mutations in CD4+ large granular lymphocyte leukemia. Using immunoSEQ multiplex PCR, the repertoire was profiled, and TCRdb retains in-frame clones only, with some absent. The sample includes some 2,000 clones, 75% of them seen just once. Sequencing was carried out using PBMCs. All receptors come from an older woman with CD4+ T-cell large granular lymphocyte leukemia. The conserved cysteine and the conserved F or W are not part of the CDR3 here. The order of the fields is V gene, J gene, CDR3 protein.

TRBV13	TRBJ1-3	ASSLGTGGNTIY
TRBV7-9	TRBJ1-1	ASSSAEGTEAF
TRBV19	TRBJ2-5	ASSIGPGSQETQY
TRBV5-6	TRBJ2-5	ASSLDSRPETQY
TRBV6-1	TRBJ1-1	ASTPTGGAEAF
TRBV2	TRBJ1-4	ADVQISTNEKLF
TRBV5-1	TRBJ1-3	ASTKGQGAGNTIY
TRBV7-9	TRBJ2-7	ASSHRDRNYEQY
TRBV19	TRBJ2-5	ASSNQVARETQY
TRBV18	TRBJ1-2	ASSSTDLYGYT
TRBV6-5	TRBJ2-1	ASSYDPAQGNEQF
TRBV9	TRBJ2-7	ASSPPVRGYEQY
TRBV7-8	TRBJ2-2	ASSLVPGNTGELF
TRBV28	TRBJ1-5	ASSPTGMGNQPQH
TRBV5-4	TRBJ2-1	ASSGLRVNEQF
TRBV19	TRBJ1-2	ASSMGATGANYGYT
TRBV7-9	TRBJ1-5	ASSPEAGGNQPQH
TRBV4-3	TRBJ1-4	ASSQEADLTNEKLF
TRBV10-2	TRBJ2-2	ASRGGLAGAGELF
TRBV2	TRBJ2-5	ASRGTSGSGETQY
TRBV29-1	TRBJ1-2	SVGDSSPVFYGYT
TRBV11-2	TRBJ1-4	ASSLTSEKLF
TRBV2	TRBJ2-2	ASGVGSDTGELF
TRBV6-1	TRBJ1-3	ASSVNLSGNTIY
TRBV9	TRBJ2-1	ASSSATLLDEQF
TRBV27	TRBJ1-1	ASIKWGGEAF
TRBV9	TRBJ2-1	ASSVVGRGSSYNEQF
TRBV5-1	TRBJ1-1	ASSLGGSTEAF
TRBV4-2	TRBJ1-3	ASSQTRSWTSGNTIY
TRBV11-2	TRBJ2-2	ASSLAGGVNTGELF
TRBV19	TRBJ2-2	ATKRDRSDTGELF
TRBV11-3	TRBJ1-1	ASSLESGRAF
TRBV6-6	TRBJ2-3	ASTRLAGGGTDTQY
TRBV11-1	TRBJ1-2	ASSLPSVGGGADYGYT
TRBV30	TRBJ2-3	AWRGQDTQY
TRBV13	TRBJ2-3	ASSLQWTGAGDTQY
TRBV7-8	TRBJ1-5	ASSPSARDSNQPQH
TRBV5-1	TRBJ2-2	ASSLEGGPVTGELF
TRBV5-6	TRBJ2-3	ASSSTGTSGSFTDTQY
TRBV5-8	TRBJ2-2	ASSLDQGFTGELF
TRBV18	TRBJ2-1	ASSPYGEGRNEQF
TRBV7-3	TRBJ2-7	ASRERTGSGDEQY
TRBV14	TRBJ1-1	ASSHRLLQKNTEAF